Below are 9 T cell receptor beta chains sequenced from a single sample in a study of response to subunit inactivated influenza vaccine. TCRdb reanalysed the RT-PCR reads using MiXCR and keeps one entry per CDR3 protein. The table includes under 550,000 distinct CDR3 sequences, under 8.5% detected once. The sequencing here drew on PBMCs from blood, taken about 24 months after vaccination. The origin of the receptors is a man between 50 and 75 years old who received an inactivated influenza vaccine.

The table lists this clonotype with a few counts. This chain uses TRBV4-3 with TRBJ2-3; D gene ambiguous. The germline CDR1 and CDR2 sequences are LGHNA and YSLEER. V lost 4 bases and J 1 base, leaving 15 bases between the germline ends. This CDR3 spans 16 amino acids. CDR3 in DNA: TGCGCCAGCAGCCTTACAGTTTATGGTGGCACAGATACGCAGTATTTT. It codes for CASSLTVYGGTDTQYF.

This clonotype has a handful of counts. The gene calls are TRBV20-1 and TRBJ2-1; 12 bases line up with TRBD2. The CDR3 sequence is 14 residues long. The V segment lost 2 bases and the J segment 8 bases; nucleotides outside the gene matches: 4. Germline CDR1 DFQATT, CDR2 SNEGSKA (reference sequence). For the CDR3, the DNA is TGCAGTGCTAGATCTAGCGGGGGGGCCTATGAGCAGTTCTTC. Residues: CSARSSGGAYEQFF.

The chain employs TRBV20-1 and TRBJ2-1, with a possible D match to TRBD2 (5 bases). Germline V gene data show CDR1 as DFQATT and CDR2 as SNEGSKA (reference sequence). Trimming took 0 bases from V and 1 from J, leaving 16 bases between them. CDR3 length equals 17 residues. The CDR3 nucleotides read TGCAGTGCTAGAGATGAGGAATTAGCGTTTTCCTACAATGAGCAGTTCTTC. This encodes CSARDEELAFSYNEQFF.

The V and J genes are TRBV4-3 and TRBJ2-7; 10 bases line up with TRBD2. The CDR3 covers 20 residues. The trim removed 2 bases at V and 4 bases at J, leaving 20 bases unmatched. CDR1 and CDR2 (germline): LGHNA, YSLEER. CDR3: CASSQSYFVGSGRAPYEQYF. The CDR3 DNA sequence: TGCGCCAGCAGCCAATCTTATTTTGTGGGGAGCGGGAGGGCTCCTTACGAGCAGTACTTC.

In this sample, this clonotype turned up a few times. The V call is TRBV20-1, the J call TRBJ2-2, with 9 positions matching TRBD2. The germline V gene encodes CDR1 DFQATT and CDR2 SNEGSKA (reference sequence). This CDR3 contains 14 residues. The V gene end was trimmed by 6 bases and the J gene end by 0 bases; junction bases not matched to a gene: 2. CDR3 bases: TGCAGTGCAACTAGCGGGCCGAACACCGGGGAGCTGTTTTTT. Its translation is CSATSGPNTGELFF.

This chain uses TRBV5-5 with TRBJ2-1; 8 bases map to TRBD2. CDR1 and CDR2 (germline): SGHKS, YYEKEE (reference sequence). This CDR3 spans 15 amino acids. V gave up 4 bases and J gave up 5 bases; unmatched junction bases: 8. CDR3 DNA: TGTGCCAGCAGCCTCCGAGCGGGAGACCACAATGAGCAGTTCTTC. It specifies CASSLRAGDHNEQFF.

This clonotype showed up just a few times. The chain joins TRBV4-2 to TRBJ2-6; 7 positions match TRBD1. Germline loops: CDR1 LGHNA, CDR2 YNFKEQ. The CDR3 has 16 amino acids. The V and J ends lost 4 bases and 2 bases, in that order; junction bases with no gene match: 5. CDR3 region: CASSLQQGTGANVLTF. CDR3 nucleotide sequence: TGTGCCAGCAGCCTTCAACAGGGGACTGGGGCCAACGTCCTGACTTTC.

This clonotype was counted many times. This chain connects TRBV20-1 to TRBJ2-5, with D possibly being TRBD1 or TRBD2 (6 bases each). Germline V gene lookup returns CDR1 DFQATT and CDR2 SNEGSKA (reference sequence). V lost 6 bases and J 1 base, leaving 18 bases between the germline ends. The CDR3 sequence is 15 residues long. The CDR3 protein is CSAVGGQGTQETQYF. The CDR3 DNA reads as TGCAGTGCCGTGGGGGGCCAGGGGACCCAAGAGACCCAGTACTTC.

This clonotype was seen repeatedly, ten times or more. The chain employs TRBV20-1 and TRBJ2-7; TRBD2 aligns across 8 bases. J was trimmed by 4 bases and V by 5 bases; bases with no gene match: 4. This CDR3 spans 12 amino acids. Germline CDR1 reads DFQATT; CDR2 reads SNEGSKA (reference sequence). The CDR3 loop is CSAPGLEYEQYF. The CDR3 DNA reads as TGCAGTGCTCCGGGACTAGAGTACGAGCAGTACTTC.